These T cell receptor beta chains were read from a single sample in a study of blood T cell repertoires in COVID-19. Libraries were prepared by immunoSEQ multiplex PCR; TCRdb keeps only in-frame clonotypes and omits some of them. The data show some 98,000 clones, around 80% seen once. The sequenced sample consisted of peripheral blood. Receptors originate from a man aged 65 to 85 with acute or convalescent COVID-19. Each CDR3 is given with its conserved first and last residue. The order of the fields is J gene, V gene, D gene, clone size, CDR3 DNA, CDR3 protein. The D gene is left open where the match is weak. A row's size may be missing; if present it is once, few, many or a size class.

>TRBJ1-2|TRBV18|NA|NA
TGTGCCAGCTCACCACCTTTGAGAATATATGGCTACACCTTC
CASSPPLRIYGYTF
>TRBJ1-1|TRBV27|TRBD1|NA
TGTGCCAGCATTGAACAGGGGATCAGGAACACTGAAGCTTTCTTT
CASIEQGIRNTEAFF
>TRBJ2-2|TRBV4-3|TRBD2|NA
TGCGCCAGCAGCCGCAACGTGGGACTAGCGGGAGTTAACACCGGGGAGCTGTTTTTT
CASSRNVGLAGVNTGELFF
>TRBJ2-1|TRBV7-9|TRBD1|NA
TGTGCCAGCAGCCGTATTCAGGGGGCGGCCTACAATGAGCAGTTCTTC
CASSRIQGAAYNEQFF
>TRBJ2-1|TRBV3-1/TRBV3-2|NA|once
TGTGCCAGCAGCCAAGACCATGGGGCGGACAATGAGCAGTTCTTC
CASSQDHGADNEQFF
>TRBJ1-5|TRBV15|NA|few
TGTGCCACCAGCAGAGATATTGGGAGTGAACAGCCCCAGCATTTT
CATSRDIGSEQPQHF
>TRBJ2-7|TRBV7-2|NA|NA
TGTGCCAGCAGTTATCCCAACCGGGGCTACGAGCAGTACTTC
CASSYPNRGYEQYF
>TRBJ2-1|TRBV30|NA|NA
TGTGCCTGGAGTGTAGTGGCGGCCGCGAGGTTCTTC
CAWSVVAAARFF
>TRBJ1-5|TRBV3-1/TRBV3-2|NA|NA
TGTGCCAGCAGCCCGCGGGGATCATCTCAGCCCCAGCATTTT
CASSPRGSSQPQHF
>TRBJ2-3|TRBV29-1|NA|NA
TGCAGCGCCAACGCAGGGGCCGCAGATACGCAGTATTTT
CSANAGAADTQYF
>TRBJ2-5|TRBV6-1|NA|NA
TGTGCCAGCAGTGAAGCGGCCGTAGGCGGAGAGACCCAGTACTTC
CASSEAAVGGETQYF
>TRBJ2-3|TRBV5-1|TRBD2|NA
TGCGCCAGCAGCCGGGGACTAGCGGGGGCCACCACAGATACGCAGTATTTT
CASSRGLAGATTDTQYF
>TRBJ1-2|TRBV21-1|NA|NA
TGTGCCAGCAGCGCCGGACAGGGGGCGGGTGGCTACACCTTC
CASSAGQGAGGYTF
>TRBJ1-2|TRBV10-1|TRBD1|NA
TGCGCCAGCAGTGAGACCCGTGACAGGGATGGCTACACCTTC
CASSETRDRDGYTF
>TRBJ2-7|TRBV2|NA|NA
TGTGCCAGCAGGGAACTGTATTACGAGCAGTACTTC
CASRELYYEQYF
>TRBJ1-2|TRBV14|NA|NA
TGTGCCAGCAGCCGATCAGTGATTGAAGGCTACACCTTC
CASSRSVIEGYTF
>TRBJ2-7|TRBV2|NA|NA
TGTGCCAGCAGTGGTTTCGGGGGCTACGAGCAGTACTTC
CASSGFGGYEQYF
>TRBJ1-2|TRBV5-8|NA|NA
TGTGCCAGCAGCCTCACGACAGTCTATGGCTACACCTTC
CASSLTTVYGYTF
>TRBJ2-2|TRBV9|TRBD2|NA
TGTGCCAGCAGCGTAGAGCCGGGAGGCAACACCGGGGAGCTGTTTTTT
CASSVEPGGNTGELFF
>TRBJ2-7|TRBV5-4|NA|once
TGTGCCAGCAGCTTGGGGTCCTCCCGGTACGAGCAGTACTTC
CASSLGSSRYEQYF
>TRBJ1-1|TRBV14|TRBD1|once
TGTGCCAGCAGCCGAGTGGGACAGGAGGACACTGAAGCTTTCTTT
CASSRVGQEDTEAFF
>TRBJ1-2|TRBV27|TRBD1|NA
TGTGCCAGCAGTTCTGGGACAGGAAGTAACTATGGCTACACCTTC
CASSSGTGSNYGYTF
>TRBJ1-1|TRBV7-3|NA|NA
TGTGCCAGCAGCTCACAAATGAACACTGAAGCTTTCTTT
CASSSQMNTEAFF
>TRBJ2-3|TRBV6-6|TRBD1|NA
TGTGCCAGCAGTTACCGGGACAGGAAACCAGATACGCAGTATTTT
CASSYRDRKPDTQYF
>TRBJ2-1|TRBV5-6|TRBD2|NA
TGTGCCAGCAGCCTCACTAGCGGGAGTGTGGGGCAGTTCTTC
CASSLTSGSVGQFF
>TRBJ1-5|TRBV6-5|NA|NA
TGTGCCAGCAGAAGGACAGCGCTCAATCAGCCCCAGCATTTT
CASRRTALNQPQHF